The clone carrying this T cell receptor beta chain was observed a few times. The entry originates in a study of identical twins. Through template switching, a universal primer site was introduced, and the cDNA contained unique molecular identifiers. One entry per CDR3 protein results from TCRdb running MiXCR on the 5' RACE reads. The table lists roughly 690,000 distinct CDR3 sequences, around 20% of them singletons. This same sample was also taken into another study, of T cells expressing NK-cell markers.

The material sequenced was PBMCs. The clonotype was recovered from a woman younger than 35 in good health.

The CDR3 loop is CASSESGGGPRDTQYF. The CDR3, as DNA: TGCGCCAGCAGTGAGTCCGGGGGAGGGCCCCGGGATACGCAGTATTTT. The V call is TRBV10-1, the J call TRBJ2-3; 7 bases align to TRBD2. CDR1 is WNHNN and CDR2 is SYGVQD in the germline V gene (reference sequence). V trimming: 0 bases; J trimming: 6 bases; junction bases outside the gene matches: 9. The CDR3 contains 16 residues.